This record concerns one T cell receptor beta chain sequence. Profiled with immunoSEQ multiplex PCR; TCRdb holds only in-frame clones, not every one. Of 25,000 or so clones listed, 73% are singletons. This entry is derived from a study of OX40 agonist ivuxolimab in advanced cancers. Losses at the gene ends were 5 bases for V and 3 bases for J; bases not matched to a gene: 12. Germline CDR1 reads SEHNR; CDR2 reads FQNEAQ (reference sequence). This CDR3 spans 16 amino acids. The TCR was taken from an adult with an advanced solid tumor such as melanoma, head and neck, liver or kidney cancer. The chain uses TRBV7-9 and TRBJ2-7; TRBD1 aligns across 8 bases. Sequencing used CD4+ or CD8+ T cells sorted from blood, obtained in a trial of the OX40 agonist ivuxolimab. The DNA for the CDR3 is TGTGCCAGCAGCGTAGAGGCCGGACAGGGACACTACGAGCAGTACTTC. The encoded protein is CASSVEAGQGHYEQYF.